The 31 T cell receptor beta chains below come from one sample, sequenced in a study of CD8+ T cells in alopecia areata. As for treatment: oral pan-JAK inhibitor, 5-10 mg twice daily. Investigators isolated RNA and reverse transcribed it into cDNA to act as the sequencing template. Only in-frame clones appear in the TCRdb table, and some are missing; sequencing was by immunoSEQ multiplex PCR. The profile shows approximately 210,000 clones, more than 55% of them singletons. The source was CD4+ T cells sorted from blood, collected around week 44, from a patient treated with tofacitinib. The receptor source for this set is a human donor with alopecia areata.

The chain uses TRBV29-1 and TRBJ1-2; 9 nucleotides match TRBD1. Per germline, CDR1 SQVTM and CDR2 ANQGSEA. This CDR3 is 15 amino acids long. V was clipped by 2 bases and J by 4 bases; unmatched bases: 8. CDR3 loop: CSVERTTGGFYGYTF. The CDR3, as DNA: TGCAGCGTTGAAAGGACAACAGGGGGCTTCTATGGCTACACCTTC.

The rearrangement uses TRBV14 and TRBJ2-7, with 8 bases that match TRBD2. CDR3 length: 17 residues. V shed 1 base, J shed 2 bases, and the junction held 10 bases outside the gene matches. CDR1 and CDR2 from the germline V gene are SGHDN and FVKESK. CDR3 DNA: TGTGCCAGCAGCCAAGGCCAACTAGCGGACAGCGCCTACGAGCAGTACTTC. It codes for CASSQGQLADSAYEQYF.

The V gene is TRBV6-5, the J gene TRBJ2-2; D uncertain. V dropped 6 bases and J dropped 0 bases, with 5 bases sitting between them. The germline CDR1 and CDR2 sequences are MNHEY and SVGAGI. This CDR3 comprises 13 residues. The CDR3 bases are TGTGCCAGCAGGGCTTCGAACACCGGGGAGCTGTTTTTT. Its protein is CASRASNTGELFF.

The sample holds a few counts of this clone. This chain uses TRBV7-3 with TRBJ2-5; unclear D gene. V was pared by 5 bases and J by 3 bases, with 7 bases between. The CDR3 is 12 amino acids. Germline V gene sequence: CDR1 SGHTA, CDR2 FQGTGA. CDR3 protein: CASSPNKETQYF. The CDR3 DNA reads as TGTGCCAGCAGCCCCAATAAAGAGACCCAGTACTTC.

The chain employs TRBV5-6 and TRBJ2-7; tentative D call: TRBD1 (6 bases). Per the germline V gene, CDR1 is SGHDT and CDR2 is YYEEEE. Trimming cost V 4 bases and J 3 bases, with 11 bases left between them. This CDR3 has 13 residues. CDR3 coding DNA: TGTGCCAGCAGCCCGGTCAGGGGCTACGAGCAGTACTTC. It is translated as CASSPVRGYEQYF. Full variable domain (remainder filled in from reference TRBV5-6 and TRBJ2-7): DAGVTQSPTHLIKTRGQQVTLRCSPKSGHDTVSWYQQALGQGPQFIFQYYEEEERQRGNFPDRFSGHQFPNYSSELNVNALLLGDSALYLCASSPVRGYEQYFGPGTRLTVT.

This chain connects TRBV11-2 to TRBJ2-3; TRBD2 aligns across 9 bases. After removal of 5 bases from V and 4 bases from J, the junction contained 7 bases not matched to a gene. From germline, CDR1 is SGHAT and CDR2 FQNNGV. The CDR3 contains 15 residues. The CDR3 region has the DNA TGTGCCAGCAGCCGCGGGGGGGCCCCGGCAGATACGCAGTATTTT. It specifies CASSRGGAPADTQYF.

J is TRBJ2-5 and V is TRBV25-1, with TRBD1 as a possible D gene (6 bases). The germline CDR1 and CDR2 sequences are MGHDK and SYGVNS. V was clipped by 3 bases and J by 2 bases, with 7 bases between them. This CDR3 spans 13 amino acids. CDR3 sequence: CASSDGQQETQYF. CDR3 nucleotide sequence: TGTGCCAGCAGTGACGGACAGCAAGAGACCCAGTACTTC.

The chain joins TRBV6-6 to TRBJ2-7; 10 nucleotides agree with TRBD1. The CDR3 sequence is 14 residues long. CDR1 and CDR2 from the germline V gene are MNHNY and SVGAGI (reference sequence). V trimming: 6 bases; J trimming: 3 bases; junction bases outside the gene matches: 5. CDR3 bases: TGTGCCAGCAGCATCGGACAGGGGGTCTACGAGCAGTACTTC. Its protein is CASSIGQGVYEQYF.

The chain recombines TRBV2 with TRBJ2-3; 11 bases map to TRBD1. There are 15 residues in the CDR3. CDR1 and CDR2 (germline): SNHLY, FYNNEI. The trim removed 7 bases at V and 1 base at J, leaving 4 bases unmatched. The CDR3 reads CASKWGQGGTDTQYF. The CDR3 region has the DNA TGTGCCAGCAAGTGGGGACAGGGGGGCACAGATACGCAGTATTTT.

The gene calls are TRBV30 and TRBJ1-2; D unresolved. This CDR3 is built from 13 residues. The V and J ends lost 2 bases and 3 bases respectively, with 10 bases between them. CDR1 and CDR2 (germline): GTSNPN, SVGIG (reference sequence). In nucleotides, the CDR3 is TGTGCCTGGAGTCCGTTAACAGACTATGGCTACACCTTC. Its translation is CAWSPLTDYGYTF.

For the CDR3, the DNA is TGTGCCAGCAGCTTAGAAGGGGGGAATGAGCAGTTCTTC. It yields the protein CASSLEGGNEQFF. The chain uses TRBV7-2 and TRBJ2-1, with D possibly being TRBD1 or TRBD2 (6 bases each). Germline CDR1 reads SGHTA; CDR2 reads FQGNSA. This CDR3 has 13 residues. Between the trimmed V and J ends, which lost 1 base and 7 bases, there was a span of 8 bases. The whole variable domain, remainder taken from reference TRBV7-2 and TRBJ2-1, is GAGVSQSPSNKVTEKGKDVELRCDPISGHTALYWYRQSLGQGLEFLIYFQGNSAPDKSGLPSDRFSAERTGGSVSTLTIQRTQQEDSAVYLCASSLEGGNEQFFGPGTRLTVL.

The V and J genes are TRBV30 and TRBJ2-2; the match to TRBD2 covers 10 bases. Germline V gives CDR1 GTSNPN, CDR2 SVGIG (reference sequence). Trimming took 8 bases from V and 1 from J; bases not matched to a gene: 10. This CDR3 spans 16 amino acids. CDR3 in DNA: TGTGCCCGGACCTCTCCTAGCGGGGGGAACACCGGGGAGCTGTTTTTT. This codes for CARTSPSGGNTGELFF.

This sequence joins TRBV18 and TRBJ2-7; D perhaps matches TRBD2 (5 bases). V was shortened by 1 base and J by 2 bases, with 9 bases between the two germline ends. The CDR3 totals 14 residues. The germline V gene has CDR1 KGHSH and CDR2 LQKENI. This CDR3 reads CASSPRGEAYEQYF. DNA of the CDR3: TGTGCCAGCTCACCACGGGGAGAGGCCTACGAGCAGTACTTC.

The rearrangement uses TRBV5-8 and TRBJ1-2, with D uncertain. This CDR3 has 13 amino acids. Germline V gene sequence: CDR1 SGHTS, CDR2 YDEGEE. V lost 4 bases and J 8 bases, leaving 15 bases between the germline ends. This chain's CDR3 is CASSQKDFSGYTF. CDR3 DNA: TGTGCCAGCAGCCAAAAGGACTTTTCCGGCTACACCTTC.

The genes are TRBV18 and TRBJ1-6, with 10 bases aligning to TRBD1. CDR3 size: 15 residues. V lost 2 bases, J lost 8 bases, and 3 bases stayed unmatched. Germline-derived CDR1 and CDR2 are KGHSH and LQKENI. The chain's CDR3 is CASSPDRGLYSPLHF. In DNA form, the CDR3 reads TGTGCCAGCTCACCAGACAGGGGGCTTTATTCACCCCTCCACTTT.

V and J are TRBV29-1 and TRBJ2-1, with TRBD1 matching 9 bases. This CDR3 is 12 amino acids long. The trim removed 7 bases at V and 8 bases at J, leaving 6 bases unmatched. Germline-derived CDR1 and CDR2 are SQVTM and ANQGSEA. As DNA, the CDR3 is TGCAGCGGCGGGACAGGGTCCCATGAGCAGTTCTTC. Translation gives CSGGTGSHEQFF.

V and J are TRBV4-3 and TRBJ2-1; possibly TRBD1 or TRBD2 for D (5 bases each). CDR1 is LGHNA, CDR2 YSLEER, per germline. This CDR3 region has 16 residues. V was cut by 0 bases and J by 2 bases, with 11 bases left in between. The DNA for the CDR3 is TGCGCCAGCAGCCAAGATATCGGGACCACCTACAATGAGCAGTTCTTC. Translating gives CASSQDIGTTYNEQFF.

This sequence joins TRBV5-4 and TRBJ2-7; 7 bases are a match to TRBD1. The germline gives CDR1 SGHNT, CDR2 YYREEE (reference sequence). V lost 2 bases to trimming and J lost 2 bases; unmatched junction nucleotides: 4. The CDR3 runs to 14 residues. CDR3 coding DNA: TGTGCCAGCAGCTTCGGGACAGTCCCCTACGAGCAGTACTTC. Residues: CASSFGTVPYEQYF.

V and J are TRBV4-1 and TRBJ2-7; TRBD1 might be the D (5 bases). V was pared by 0 bases and J by 4 bases, with 13 bases between. Germline values: CDR1 MGHRA, CDR2 YSYEKL. CDR3 length: 15 amino acids. In DNA form, the CDR3 reads TGCGCCAGCAGCCAAGACGAAGGGGCCCGGTACGAGCAGTACTTC. Amino acid sequence: CASSQDEGARYEQYF.

The chain links TRBV7-2 to TRBJ2-1; either TRBD1 or TRBD2 may supply D (5 bases each). The CDR3 spans 15 residues. CDR1 and CDR2 (germline): SGHTA, FQGNSA. Deletions cut 3 bases from V and 7 bases from J, with 16 bases between. The CDR3 region is CASSLSGGTWNEQFF. CDR3 bases: TGTGCCAGCAGCTTGTCTGGGGGTACGTGGAATGAGCAGTTCTTC.

The rearrangement links TRBV29-1 to TRBJ2-2; 7 nucleotides agree with TRBD1. The CDR3 is made up of 15 amino acids. Germline lookup yields CDR1 SQVTM and CDR2 ANQGSEA. Germline trimming cut 6 bases from V and 0 bases from J; bases unmatched to any gene: 7. CDR3 residues: CSVATGQTNTGELFF. For the CDR3, the DNA is TGCAGCGTCGCAACGGGACAGACGAACACCGGGGAGCTGTTTTTT.

The CDR3 DNA is TGTGCCAGCAGCGTAAATCAGGGGAGGCTGGGGGAGCTGTTTTTT. Its translation is CASSVNQGRLGELFF. The J gene is TRBJ2-2, the V gene TRBV11-2; D possibly matches TRBD1 or TRBD2 (6 bases each). The ends were cut back, 5 bases at V and 8 bases at J, with 18 bases in the middle. CDR1 and CDR2 from the germline V gene are SGHAT and FQNNGV. The CDR3 has 15 residues.

V and J are TRBV2 and TRBJ1-6, with unresolved D. Trimming stripped 3 bases from V and 0 bases from J, with 15 bases between. Germline V CDR1 and CDR2: SNHLY, FYNNEI. The length of the CDR3 is 18 residues. As DNA, the CDR3 is TGTGCCAGCAGTGATTTCAGGATTGGGAGCTCCTATAATTCACCCCTCCACTTT. Translating gives CASSDFRIGSSYNSPLHF. Supplemented by reference TRBV2 and TRBJ1-6, the full variable domain reads EPEVTQTPSHQVTQMGQEVILRCVPISNHLYFYWYRQILGQKVEFLVSFYNNEISEKSEIFDDQFSVERPDGSNFTLKIRSTKLEDSAMYFCASSDFRIGSSYNSPLHFGNGTRLTVT.

V gene TRBV5-1 combines with J gene TRBJ2-1; TRBD1 matches at 8 bases. Germline V gene sequence: CDR1 SGHRS, CDR2 YFSETQ. V was clipped by 3 bases and J by 3 bases; unmatched bases: 8. The CDR3 spans 16 residues. The CDR3: CASSSLAGGGYNEQFF. The CDR3 nucleotides are TGCGCCAGCAGCTCTCTTGCAGGGGGCGGCTACAATGAGCAGTTCTTC.

V usage is TRBV29-1 and J usage is TRBJ2-1; D may be TRBD1 or TRBD2 (5 bases each). Germline CDR1 SQVTM, CDR2 ANQGSEA. The CDR3 consists of 12 residues. Trimming shortened V by 8 bases and J by 7 bases, and 15 bases separated the two germline ends. CDR3 nucleotide sequence: TGCAGCACCACCGGGACCGCGAATGAGCAGTTCTTC. Residues: CSTTGTANEQFF.

The sample holds a few counts of this clone. The rearrangement joins TRBV19 to TRBJ1-1, with a possible D match to TRBD1 (6 bases). V gave up 5 bases and J gave up 1 base, with 14 bases separating them. Germline CDR1 LNHDA, CDR2 SQIVND (reference sequence). CDR3 length: 15 residues. The CDR3 spells CASSQTGQQNTEAFF. CDR3 nucleotide sequence: TGTGCCAGTAGTCAAACCGGACAGCAGAACACTGAAGCTTTCTTT.

J is TRBJ2-5 and V is TRBV9, with 7 bases matching TRBD2. Germline V gene sequence: CDR1 SGDLS, CDR2 YYNGEE. Unmatched junction bases numbered 9, after V lost 3 bases and J lost 7 bases. The CDR3 totals 14 residues. CDR3 protein: CASSGGLVGATQYF. Here the CDR3 DNA reads TGTGCCAGCAGCGGTGGACTAGTGGGTGCGACCCAGTACTTC.

This clone was detected only a few times. The gene calls are TRBV6-1 and TRBJ2-1; possibly TRBD2 for D (7 bases). This CDR3 spans 14 amino acids. The V end lost 10 bases, the J end lost 9 bases, and 22 bases lay between the germline ends. Germline-derived CDR1 and CDR2 are MNHNS and SASEGT. CDR3: CATTSGDTGAEQFF. The CDR3 DNA reads TGTGCCACCACGAGCGGGGATACGGGGGCTGAGCAGTTCTTC.

The V gene is TRBV7-2, the J gene TRBJ2-7, with 7 bases identical to TRBD2. The V gene end was trimmed by 3 bases and the J gene end by 6 bases; junction bases not matched to a gene: 8. This CDR3 is built from 14 residues. Looked up from germline, CDR1 is SGHTA and CDR2 is FQGNSA. CDR3: CASSFDGGFAEQYF. The CDR3 coding sequence is TGTGCCAGCAGCTTTGACGGGGGGTTTGCCGAGCAGTACTTC.

The chain carries TRBV7-2 and TRBJ1-4, with D unclear. This CDR3 contains 15 residues. The germline gives CDR1 SGHTA, CDR2 FQGNSA. The V end was cut by 5 bases, the J end by 5 bases, with 15 bases between. CDR3 sequence: CASSDQGSRNEKLFF. The CDR3 DNA sequence: TGTGCCAGCAGCGATCAAGGGTCGAGGAATGAAAAACTGTTTTTT.

V gene TRBV19 combines with J gene TRBJ1-2, with D possibly TRBD1 on 6 matching bases. Germline V gene data show CDR1 as LNHDA and CDR2 as SQIVND (reference sequence). The V end was cut by 5 bases, the J end by 4 bases, with 17 bases between. The CDR3 is made up of 15 amino acids. The CDR3 loop reads CASSLQRTASYGYTF. In nucleotides, the CDR3 is TGTGCCAGTAGTCTCCAAAGGACAGCCTCCTATGGCTACACCTTC.